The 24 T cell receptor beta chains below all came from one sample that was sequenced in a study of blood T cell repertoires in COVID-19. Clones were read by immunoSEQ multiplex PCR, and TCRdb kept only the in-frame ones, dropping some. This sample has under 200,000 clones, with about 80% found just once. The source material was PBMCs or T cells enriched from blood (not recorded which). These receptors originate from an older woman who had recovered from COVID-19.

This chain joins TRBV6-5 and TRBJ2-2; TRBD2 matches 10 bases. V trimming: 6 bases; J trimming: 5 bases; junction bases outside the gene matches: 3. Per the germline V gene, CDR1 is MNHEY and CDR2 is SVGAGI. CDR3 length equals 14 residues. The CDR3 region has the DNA TGTGCCAGCAGCCCGGGACTAGCGACCGGGGAGCTGTTTTTT. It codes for CASSPGLATGELFF.

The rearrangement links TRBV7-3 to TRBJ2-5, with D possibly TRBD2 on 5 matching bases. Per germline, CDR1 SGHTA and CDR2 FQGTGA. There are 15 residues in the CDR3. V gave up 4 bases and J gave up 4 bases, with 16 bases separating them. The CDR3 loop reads CASSYHPGEGETQYF. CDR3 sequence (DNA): TGTGCCAGCAGCTATCATCCCGGGGAAGGAGAGACCCAGTACTTC.

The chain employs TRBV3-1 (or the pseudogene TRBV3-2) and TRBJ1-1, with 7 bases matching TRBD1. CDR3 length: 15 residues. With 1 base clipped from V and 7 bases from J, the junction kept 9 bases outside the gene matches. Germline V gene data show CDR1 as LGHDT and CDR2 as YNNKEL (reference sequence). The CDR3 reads CASSQGTGARSEAFF. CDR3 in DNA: TGTGCCAGCAGCCAAGGGACAGGCGCGCGGAGTGAAGCTTTCTTT.

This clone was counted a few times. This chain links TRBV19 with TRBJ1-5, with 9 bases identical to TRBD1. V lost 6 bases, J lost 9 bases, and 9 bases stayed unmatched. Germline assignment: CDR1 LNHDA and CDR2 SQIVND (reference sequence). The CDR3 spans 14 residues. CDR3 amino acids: CASSTGTGFWPQHF. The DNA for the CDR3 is TGTGCCAGTAGCACCGGGACAGGGTTTTGGCCCCAGCATTTT.

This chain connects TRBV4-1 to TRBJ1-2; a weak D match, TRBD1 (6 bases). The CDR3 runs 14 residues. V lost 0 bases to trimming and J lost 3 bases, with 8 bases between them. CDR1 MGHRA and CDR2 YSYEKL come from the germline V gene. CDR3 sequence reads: CASSQETGYYGYTF. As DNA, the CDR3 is TGCGCCAGCAGCCAAGAAACAGGGTACTATGGCTACACCTTC.

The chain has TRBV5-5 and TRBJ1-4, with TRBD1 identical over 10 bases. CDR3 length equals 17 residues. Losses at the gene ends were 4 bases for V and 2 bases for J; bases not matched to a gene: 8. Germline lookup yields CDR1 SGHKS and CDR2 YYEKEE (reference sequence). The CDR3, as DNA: TGTGCCAGCAGCGAGAGGACAGGGGGATTGACTAATGAAAAACTGTTTTTT. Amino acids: CASSERTGGLTNEKLFF.

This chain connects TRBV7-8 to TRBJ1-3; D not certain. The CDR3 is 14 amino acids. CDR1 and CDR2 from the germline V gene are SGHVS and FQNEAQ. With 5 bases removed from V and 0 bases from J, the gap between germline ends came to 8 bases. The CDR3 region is CASSAMSSGNTIYF. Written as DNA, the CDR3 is TGTGCCAGCAGCGCGATGAGCTCTGGAAACACCATATATTTT.

CDR3 sequence (DNA): TGTGCCAGCACCCAAGAGAATGAGCAGTTCTTC. It codes for CASTQENEQFF. The chain joins TRBV7-2 to TRBJ2-1, with no clear D. Germline CDR1 is SGHTA and CDR2 is FQGNSA. V lost 7 bases to trimming and J lost 7 bases, with 8 bases between them. This CDR3 region has 11 residues.

In nucleotides, the CDR3 is TGTGCCAGCTCACGAGGGTACCCTGGGTACAATGAGCAGTTCTTC. It codes for CASSRGYPGYNEQFF. V gene TRBV18 combines with J gene TRBJ2-1; maybe TRBD2 (5 bases). This CDR3 comprises 15 residues. V shed 4 bases and J shed 4 bases, with 14 bases lying between them. Germline loops: CDR1 KGHSH, CDR2 LQKENI.

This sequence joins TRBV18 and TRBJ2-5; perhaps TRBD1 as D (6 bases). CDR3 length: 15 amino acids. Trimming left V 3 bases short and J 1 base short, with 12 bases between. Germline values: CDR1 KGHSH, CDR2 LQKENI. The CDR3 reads CASSPRLDSQETQYF. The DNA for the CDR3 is TGTGCCAGCTCACCGAGATTGGACAGCCAAGAGACCCAGTACTTC.

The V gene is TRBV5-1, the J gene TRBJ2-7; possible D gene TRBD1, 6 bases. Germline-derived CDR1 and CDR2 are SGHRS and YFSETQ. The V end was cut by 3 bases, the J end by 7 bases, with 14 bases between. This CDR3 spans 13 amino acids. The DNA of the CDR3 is TGCGCCAGCAGCTGGGGGCAGGGAATGGAGCAGTACTTC. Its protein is CASSWGQGMEQYF.

CDR3: CASSLDVGGADEQFF. The CDR3 region has the DNA TGTGCCAGCAGCTTAGATGTCGGGGGGGCCGATGAGCAGTTCTTC. J is TRBJ2-1 and V is TRBV7-2; TRBD2 agrees at 8 bases. Losses at the gene ends were 1 base for V and 8 bases for J; bases not matched to a gene: 7. This CDR3 spans 15 amino acids. Germline CDR1 reads SGHTA; CDR2 reads FQGNSA. Combining the CDR3 with reference TRBV7-2 and TRBJ2-1 gives the whole variable domain GAGVSQSPSNKVTEKGKDVELRCDPISGHTALYWYRQSLGQGLEFLIYFQGNSAPDKSGLPSDRFSAERTGGSVSTLTIQRTQQEDSAVYLCASSLDVGGADEQFFGPGTRLTVL.

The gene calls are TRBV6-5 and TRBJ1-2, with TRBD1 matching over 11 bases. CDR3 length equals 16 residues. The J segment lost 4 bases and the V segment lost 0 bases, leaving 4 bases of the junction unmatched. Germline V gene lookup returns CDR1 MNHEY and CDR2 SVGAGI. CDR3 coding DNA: TGTGCCAGCAGTTACTCCAGGACAGGGGGCTTCTATGGCTACACCTTC. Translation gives CASSYSRTGGFYGYTF.

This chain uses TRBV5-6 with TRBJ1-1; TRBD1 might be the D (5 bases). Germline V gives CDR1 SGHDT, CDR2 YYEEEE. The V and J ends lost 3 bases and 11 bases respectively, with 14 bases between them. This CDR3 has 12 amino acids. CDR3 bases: TGTGCCAGCAGCTCGCCGGGGGGTGAGGCTTTCTTT. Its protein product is CASSSPGGEAFF.

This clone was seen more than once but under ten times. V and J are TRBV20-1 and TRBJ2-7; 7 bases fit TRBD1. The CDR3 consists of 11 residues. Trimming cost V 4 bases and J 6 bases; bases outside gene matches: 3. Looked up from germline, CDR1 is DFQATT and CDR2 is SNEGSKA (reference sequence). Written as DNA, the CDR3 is TGCAGTGCTACAACAGGGGTCGAGCAGTACTTC. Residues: CSATTGVEQYF.

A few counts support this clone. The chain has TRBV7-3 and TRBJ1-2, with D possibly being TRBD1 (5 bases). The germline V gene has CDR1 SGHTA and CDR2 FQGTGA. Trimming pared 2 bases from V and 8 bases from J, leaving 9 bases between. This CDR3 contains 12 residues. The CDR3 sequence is CASSLGGDGYTF. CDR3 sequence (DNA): TGTGCCAGCAGCTTAGGCGGGGACGGCTACACCTTC.

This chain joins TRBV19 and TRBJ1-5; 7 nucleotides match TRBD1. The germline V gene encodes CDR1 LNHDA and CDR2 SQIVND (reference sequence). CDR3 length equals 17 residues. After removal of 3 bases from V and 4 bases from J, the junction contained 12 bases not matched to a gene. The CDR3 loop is CASSMPGGDRGNQPQHF. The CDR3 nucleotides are TGTGCCAGTAGTATGCCAGGGGGTGATAGGGGAAATCAGCCCCAGCATTTT.

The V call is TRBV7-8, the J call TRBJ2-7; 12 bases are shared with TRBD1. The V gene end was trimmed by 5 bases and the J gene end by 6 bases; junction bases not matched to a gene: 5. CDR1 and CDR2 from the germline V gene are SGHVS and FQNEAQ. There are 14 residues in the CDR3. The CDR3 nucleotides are TGTGCCAGCAGCGCAAGGGACAGGGGGCGCGAGCAGTACTTC. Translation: CASSARDRGREQYF.

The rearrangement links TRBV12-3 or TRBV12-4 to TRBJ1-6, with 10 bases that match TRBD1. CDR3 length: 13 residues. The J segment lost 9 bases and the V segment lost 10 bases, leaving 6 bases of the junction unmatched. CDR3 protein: CATLGQGTSPLHF. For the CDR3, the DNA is TGTGCCACCCTGGGACAGGGGACTTCACCCCTCCACTTT.

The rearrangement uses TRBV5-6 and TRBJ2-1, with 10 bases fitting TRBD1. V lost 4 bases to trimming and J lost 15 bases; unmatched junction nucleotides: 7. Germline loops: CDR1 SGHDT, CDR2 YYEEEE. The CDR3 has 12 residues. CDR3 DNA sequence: TGTGCCAGCAGCCGGGACAGGGGCGAACCGTTCTTC. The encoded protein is CASSRDRGEPFF. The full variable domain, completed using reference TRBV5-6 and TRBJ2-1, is DAGVTQSPTHLIKTRGQQVTLRCSPKSGHDTVSWYQQALGQGPQFIFQYYEEEERQRGNFPDRFSGHQFPNYSSELNVNALLLGDSALYLCASSRDRGEPFFGPGTRLTVL.

CDR3 bases: TGTGCCAGCAGCCCCCCGCGGCCCACCGGGGCCAACGTCCTGACTTTC. Amino acid sequence: CASSPPRPTGANVLTF. This chain joins TRBV7-3 and TRBJ2-6; no clear D. With 5 bases removed from V and 4 bases from J, the gap between germline ends came to 15 bases. This CDR3 has 16 residues. The germline V gene has CDR1 SGHTA and CDR2 FQGTGA.

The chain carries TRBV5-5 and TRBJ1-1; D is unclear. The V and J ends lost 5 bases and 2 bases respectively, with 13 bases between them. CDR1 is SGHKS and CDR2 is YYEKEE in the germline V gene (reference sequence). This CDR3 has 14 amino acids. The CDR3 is CASSLVAINTEAFF. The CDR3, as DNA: TGTGCCAGCAGTCTAGTAGCCATTAACACTGAAGCTTTCTTT.

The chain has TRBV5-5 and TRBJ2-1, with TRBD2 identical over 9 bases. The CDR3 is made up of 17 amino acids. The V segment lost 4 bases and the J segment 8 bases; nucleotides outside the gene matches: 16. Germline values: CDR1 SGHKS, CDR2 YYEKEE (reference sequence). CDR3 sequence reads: CASSQGPGGGARDEQFF. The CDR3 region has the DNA TGTGCCAGCAGCCAAGGCCCGGGCGGGGGGGCACGAGATGAGCAGTTCTTC.

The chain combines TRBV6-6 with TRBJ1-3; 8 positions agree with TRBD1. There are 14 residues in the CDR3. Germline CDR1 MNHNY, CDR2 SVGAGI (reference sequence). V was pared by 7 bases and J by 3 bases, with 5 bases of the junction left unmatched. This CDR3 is CASTKDRVGNTIYF. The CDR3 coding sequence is TGTGCCAGCACAAAGGACAGGGTTGGAAACACCATATATTTT.